Below, one TCR beta chain is given with its context. This entry is derived from a study of blood T cell repertoires in COVID-19. Overall study context: T cells, B-cell-depleted T cells, or PBMCs supplied cDNA or gDNA.

Assay: immunoSEQ multiplex PCR; the TCRdb copy retains only in-frame clones and omits some. The data show under 300,000 clones, 88% seen once. Trimming stripped 3 bases from V and 2 bases from J, with 13 bases between. Germline loops: CDR1 GTSNPN, CDR2 SVGIG (reference sequence). CDR3 length: 14 residues. The genes are TRBV30 and TRBJ1-2; D unclear. The sequence was obtained from a middle-aged woman who had recovered from COVID-19. Material for sequencing was peripheral blood. The CDR3 spells CAWRAIWQNYGYTF. In DNA, the CDR3 is TGTGCCTGGAGGGCCATATGGCAGAACTATGGCTACACCTTC.